This TCR beta chain was sequenced during a study of T cells after yellow fever vaccination. After removal of 1 base from V and 6 bases from J, the junction contained 9 bases not matched to a gene. CDR3 length equals 16 residues. CDR1 is SGHKS, CDR2 YYEKEE, per germline (reference sequence). From the 5' RACE reads, TCRdb called clonotypes with MiXCR, one entry per CDR3 protein. The repertoire holds tens of thousands of distinct CDR3 sequences, with 6.5% to 9% as singletons. Many counts were recorded for this clonotype. The source material was CD8+ T cells sorted from PBMCs, sampled 15 days after the yellow fever booster vaccination. J is TRBJ2-3 and V is TRBV5-5; 9 bases agree with TRBD2. The clonotype was recovered from a young man who received the YFV17D yellow fever vaccine. CDR3 bases: TGTGCCAGCAGCTTGACCCCGGGACTAGCTGGCGATACGCAGTATTTT. Its translation: CASSLTPGLAGDTQYF.